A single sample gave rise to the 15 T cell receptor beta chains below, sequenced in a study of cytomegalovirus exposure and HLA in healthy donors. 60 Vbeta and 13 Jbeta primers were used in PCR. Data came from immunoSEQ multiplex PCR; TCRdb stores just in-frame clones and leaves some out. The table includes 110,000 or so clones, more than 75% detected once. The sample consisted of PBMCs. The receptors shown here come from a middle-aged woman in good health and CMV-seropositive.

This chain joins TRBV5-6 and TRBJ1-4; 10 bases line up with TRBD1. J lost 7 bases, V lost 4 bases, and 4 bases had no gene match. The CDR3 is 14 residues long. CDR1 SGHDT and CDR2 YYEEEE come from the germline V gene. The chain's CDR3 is CASSRQGAREKLFF. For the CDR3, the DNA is TGTGCCAGCAGCCGACAGGGGGCTCGTGAAAAACTGTTTTTT.

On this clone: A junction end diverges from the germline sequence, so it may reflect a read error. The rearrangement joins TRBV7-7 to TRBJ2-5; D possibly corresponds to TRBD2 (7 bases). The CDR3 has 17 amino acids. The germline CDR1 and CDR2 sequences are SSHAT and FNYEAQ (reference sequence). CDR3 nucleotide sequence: TGTGCTAGCAGCTTAGGAAGTCTGGGGGGGGCAATGGAGACCCAGTACTTC. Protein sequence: CASSLGSLGGAMETQYF.

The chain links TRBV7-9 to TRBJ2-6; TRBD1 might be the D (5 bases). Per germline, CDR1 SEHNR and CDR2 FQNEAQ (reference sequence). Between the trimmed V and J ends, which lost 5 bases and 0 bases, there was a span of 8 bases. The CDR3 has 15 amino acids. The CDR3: CASSTGFSGANVLTF. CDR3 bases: TGTGCCAGCAGCACAGGTTTCTCTGGGGCCAACGTCCTGACTTTC.

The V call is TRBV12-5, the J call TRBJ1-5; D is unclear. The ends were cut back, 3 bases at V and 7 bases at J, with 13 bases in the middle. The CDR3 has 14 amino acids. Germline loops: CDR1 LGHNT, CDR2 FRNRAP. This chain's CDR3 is CASGFGPPGQPQHF. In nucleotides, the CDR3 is TGTGCTAGTGGTTTTGGTCCCCCCGGGCAGCCCCAGCATTTT.

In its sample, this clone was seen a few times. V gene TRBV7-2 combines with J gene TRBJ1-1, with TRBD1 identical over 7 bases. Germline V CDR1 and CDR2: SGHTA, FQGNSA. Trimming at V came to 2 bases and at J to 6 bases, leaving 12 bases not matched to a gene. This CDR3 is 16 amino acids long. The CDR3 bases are TGTGCCAGCAGCTTACCAAGGAGGAACAGGGGATCTGAAGCTTTCTTT. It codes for CASSLPRRNRGSEAFF. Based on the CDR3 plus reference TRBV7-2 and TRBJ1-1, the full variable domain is GAGVSQSPSNKVTEKGKDVELRCDPISGHTALYWYRQSLGQGLEFLIYFQGNSAPDKSGLPSDRFSAERTGGSVSTLTIQRTQQEDSAVYLCASSLPRRNRGSEAFFGQGTRLTVV.

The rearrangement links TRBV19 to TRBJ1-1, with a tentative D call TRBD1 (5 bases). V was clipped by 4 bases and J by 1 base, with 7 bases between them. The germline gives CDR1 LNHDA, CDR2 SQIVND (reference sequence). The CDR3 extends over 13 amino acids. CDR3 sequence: CASSSTGNTEAFF. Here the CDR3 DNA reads TGTGCCAGTAGTAGTACAGGGAACACTGAAGCTTTCTTT.

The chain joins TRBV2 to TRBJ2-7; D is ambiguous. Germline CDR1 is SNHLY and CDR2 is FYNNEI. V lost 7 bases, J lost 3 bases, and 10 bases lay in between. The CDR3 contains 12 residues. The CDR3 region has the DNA TGTGCCAGCACTTTAATAGACTACGAGCAGTACTTC. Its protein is CASTLIDYEQYF.

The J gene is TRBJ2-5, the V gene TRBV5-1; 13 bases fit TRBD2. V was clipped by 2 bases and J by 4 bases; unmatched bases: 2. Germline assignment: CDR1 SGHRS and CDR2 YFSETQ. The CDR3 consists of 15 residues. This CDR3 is CASSLLAGGPETQYF. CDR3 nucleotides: TGCGCCAGCAGCTTACTAGCGGGGGGGCCAGAGACCCAGTACTTC.

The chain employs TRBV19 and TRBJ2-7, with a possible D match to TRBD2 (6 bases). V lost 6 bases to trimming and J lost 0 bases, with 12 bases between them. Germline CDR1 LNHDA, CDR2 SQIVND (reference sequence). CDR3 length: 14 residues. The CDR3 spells CASRVSGSSYEQYF. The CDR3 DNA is TGTGCCAGTAGGGTCTCCGGGAGCTCCTACGAGCAGTACTTC.

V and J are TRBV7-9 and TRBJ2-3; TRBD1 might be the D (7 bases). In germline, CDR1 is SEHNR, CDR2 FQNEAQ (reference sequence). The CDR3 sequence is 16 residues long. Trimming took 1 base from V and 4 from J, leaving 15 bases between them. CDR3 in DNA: TGTGCCAGCAGCTTAGACGTGGCAGGGGGGTCAGATACGCAGTATTTT. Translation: CASSLDVAGGSDTQYF.

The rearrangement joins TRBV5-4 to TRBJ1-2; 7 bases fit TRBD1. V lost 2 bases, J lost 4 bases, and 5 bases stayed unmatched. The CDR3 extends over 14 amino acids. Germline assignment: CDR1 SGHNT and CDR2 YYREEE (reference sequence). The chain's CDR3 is CASSLSDRSYGYTF. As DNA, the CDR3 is TGTGCCAGCAGCTTATCGGACAGGTCCTATGGCTACACCTTC.

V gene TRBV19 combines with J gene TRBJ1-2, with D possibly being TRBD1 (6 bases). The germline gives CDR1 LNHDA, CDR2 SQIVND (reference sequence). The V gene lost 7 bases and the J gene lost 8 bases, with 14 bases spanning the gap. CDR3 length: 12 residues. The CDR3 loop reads CASNGDIRGYTF. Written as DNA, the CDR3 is TGTGCCAGTAACGGGGACATACGGGGCTACACCTTC.

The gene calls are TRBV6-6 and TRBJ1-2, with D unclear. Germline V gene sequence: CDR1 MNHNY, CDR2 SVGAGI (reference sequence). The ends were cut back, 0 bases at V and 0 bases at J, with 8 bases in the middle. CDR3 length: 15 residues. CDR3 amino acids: CASSYSAAANYGYTF. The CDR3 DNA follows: TGTGCCAGCAGTTACTCAGCGGCAGCTAACTATGGCTACACCTTC.

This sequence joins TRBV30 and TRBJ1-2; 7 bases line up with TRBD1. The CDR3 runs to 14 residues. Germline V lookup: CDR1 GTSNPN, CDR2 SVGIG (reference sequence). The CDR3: CARRDRQSNYGYTF. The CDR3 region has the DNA TGTGCACGCCGGGACAGACAATCTAACTATGGCTACACCTTC.

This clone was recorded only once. This CDR3 reads CAITPRENSPLHF. The CDR3 bases are TGTGCCATCACCCCCAGGGAAAATTCACCCCTCCACTTT. V is TRBV10-3 and J is TRBJ1-6, with D possibly TRBD1 on 5 matching bases. Germline V gene lookup returns CDR1 ENHRY and CDR2 SYGVKD. The CDR3 has 13 amino acids. The V end lost 7 bases, the J end lost 7 bases, and 11 bases lay between the germline ends.